This entry features one T cell receptor (beta chain) sequence. Its antigen is as yet unknown. From germline, CDR1 is SQVTM and CDR2 ANQGSEA. The CDR3 spans 13 residues. Trimming left V 6 bases short and J 2 bases short, with 11 bases between. These data are taken from a study of cytomegalovirus exposure and HLA in healthy donors. Study details: Most genotyped donors, over 70% of fewer than 400, had Caucasian-associated genetic ancestry.

Vbeta (60) and Jbeta (13) primers were used in the PCR. Produced via immunoSEQ multiplex PCR; TCRdb's table is partial and in-frame only. Seen here are about 110,000 clones, roughly 84% observed once, and the top ten hold about 6.8%. The study's findings and limits: Later findings reportedly placed an Asian-associated ancestry cluster below the approximately 650-donor mean for N-insertions. TRBV6-2, TRBV6-3 and some other V segments were unresolvable in 87-base-pair reads.

The rearrangement uses TRBV29-1 and TRBJ1-5; D is unresolved. The source of this sequence is a man aged 25 to 45 in good health and CMV-seropositive. Sequenced sample: PBMCs. CDR3 in DNA: TGCAGCGTCCCTCCCGGGTGCAATCAGCCCCAGCATTTT. Its translation is CSVPPGCNQPQHF.